These T cell receptor beta chains were read from a single sample in a study of blood T cell repertoires in COVID-19. Produced via immunoSEQ multiplex PCR; TCRdb's table is partial and in-frame only. The sample includes 200,000 to 250,000 clones, about 85% of them seen just once. The sample consisted of peripheral blood. All receptors come from a woman aged 60 to 75 with active or convalescent COVID-19. Both conserved end residues are part of each CDR3. D genes are given only for firm matches. Expanded clones get a size class; other rows say once, few or many, or leave the size out.

j_gene: TRBJ1-4; abundance: NA; d_gene: NA; v_gene: TRBV2; CDR3nt: TGTGCCAGCAGTACCCGGACTGGAGATGAAAAACTGTTTTTT; CDR3aa: CASSTRTGDEKLFF
j_gene: TRBJ2-7; abundance: NA; d_gene: NA; v_gene: TRBV9; CDR3nt: TGTGCCAGCACGGGGCCCCCGAGAGGGGGCGAGCAGTACTTC; CDR3aa: CASTGPPRGGEQYF
j_gene: TRBJ2-4; abundance: once; d_gene: TRBD1; v_gene: TRBV7-3; CDR3nt: TGTGCCAGCAGTAACCGGACAGGGAACATTCAGTACTTC; CDR3aa: CASSNRTGNIQYF
j_gene: TRBJ1-5; abundance: few; d_gene: NA; v_gene: TRBV2; CDR3nt: TGTGCCAGCCAGGACAGTCATAGCAATCAGCCCCAGCATTTT; CDR3aa: CASQDSHSNQPQHF
j_gene: TRBJ1-4; abundance: NA; d_gene: TRBD1; v_gene: TRBV5-1; CDR3nt: TGCGCCAGCAGCTTCGAGGGGGCGGGAACTAATGAAAAACTGTTTTTT; CDR3aa: CASSFEGAGTNEKLFF
j_gene: TRBJ2-2; abundance: NA; d_gene: NA; v_gene: TRBV9; CDR3nt: TGTGCCAGCAGCGTAGCCAGGGACACCGGGGAGCTGTTTTTT; CDR3aa: CASSVARDTGELFF
j_gene: TRBJ2-2; abundance: NA; d_gene: TRBD1; v_gene: TRBV5-1; CDR3nt: TGCGCCAGCAGCTCCGGACCTAGAACGGTGGGGGACAGGGGGCTCGACACCGGGGAGCTGTTTTTT; CDR3aa: CASSSGPRTVGDRGLDTGELFF
j_gene: TRBJ1-1; abundance: NA; d_gene: NA; v_gene: TRBV11-2; CDR3nt: TGTGCCAGCAGCTTATACACGGCGAGGGAGGGAAGGGGCAACACTGAAGCTTTCTTT; CDR3aa: CASSLYTAREGRGNTEAFF
j_gene: TRBJ2-5; abundance: few; d_gene: TRBD2; v_gene: TRBV3-1/TRBV3-2; CDR3nt: TGTGCCAGCAGCCGCGGGACTAGCTGGGTGGAGACCCAGTACTTC; CDR3aa: CASSRGTSWVETQYF
j_gene: TRBJ2-7; abundance: NA; d_gene: TRBD2; v_gene: TRBV10-2; CDR3nt: TGCGCCAGCAGGGATGCCGGGACTACGGTCTACGAGCAGTACTTC; CDR3aa: CASRDAGTTVYEQYF
j_gene: TRBJ1-4; abundance: NA; d_gene: NA; v_gene: TRBV12-3/TRBV12-4; CDR3nt: TGTGCCAGCAGTCAAGCCGGGAAACTGTTTTTT; CDR3aa: CASSQAGKLFF
j_gene: TRBJ2-7; abundance: once; d_gene: NA; v_gene: TRBV18; CDR3nt: TGTGCCAGCTCACCATCTGCCAGGGACAACCACGAGCAGTACTTC; CDR3aa: CASSPSARDNHEQYF
j_gene: TRBJ2-7; abundance: NA; d_gene: TRBD1; v_gene: TRBV10-3; CDR3nt: TGTGCCATCAGGCCGGGACAGGGGGTAGACGAGCAGTACTTC; CDR3aa: CAIRPGQGVDEQYF
j_gene: TRBJ1-6; abundance: few; d_gene: TRBD1; v_gene: TRBV2; CDR3nt: TGTGCCAGCAGAATCCGGGACAGGGGGCTCTCCTATAATTCACCCCTCCACTTT; CDR3aa: CASRIRDRGLSYNSPLHF
j_gene: TRBJ1-4; abundance: once; d_gene: NA; v_gene: TRBV6-6; CDR3nt: TGTGCCAGCAGTTACAGGGAGTGGGAAAAACTGTTTTTT; CDR3aa: CASSYREWEKLFF
j_gene: TRBJ2-1; abundance: NA; d_gene: TRBD1; v_gene: TRBV11-3; CDR3nt: TGTGCCAGCAGCTTAGTGGGGACAGGGTTCAATGAGCAGTTCTTC; CDR3aa: CASSLVGTGFNEQFF
j_gene: TRBJ2-2; abundance: NA; d_gene: TRBD1; v_gene: TRBV5-1; CDR3nt: TGCGCCAGCAGCGCTAGGACAGGGGAAGGCGGGGAGCTGTTTTTT; CDR3aa: CASSARTGEGGELFF
j_gene: TRBJ1-3; abundance: NA; d_gene: TRBD1; v_gene: TRBV18; CDR3nt: TGTGCCAGCTCACTGGGGACAGGCTTCTCTGGAAACACCATATATTTT; CDR3aa: CASSLGTGFSGNTIYF
j_gene: TRBJ2-5; abundance: few; d_gene: NA; v_gene: TRBV6-5; CDR3nt: TGTGCCAGCAGGACCCAACCGGGGGTCACAGAGACCCAGTACTTC; CDR3aa: CASRTQPGVTETQYF
j_gene: TRBJ2-4; abundance: NA; d_gene: TRBD2; v_gene: TRBV5-5; CDR3nt: TGTGCCAGCAGCCCTAGCGGGAGATGGGCCAAAAACATTCAGTACTTC; CDR3aa: CASSPSGRWAKNIQYF
j_gene: TRBJ1-1; abundance: NA; d_gene: NA; v_gene: TRBV6-6; CDR3nt: TGTGCCAGCAGGACAGGACAGTTGAACACTGAAGCTTTCTTT; CDR3aa: CASRTGQLNTEAFF
j_gene: TRBJ2-3; abundance: NA; d_gene: NA; v_gene: TRBV18; CDR3nt: TGTGCCAGCTCACCACCGCTACCCCCCCCAGATACGCAGTATTTT; CDR3aa: CASSPPLPPPDTQYF
j_gene: TRBJ2-5; abundance: NA; d_gene: TRBD2; v_gene: TRBV6-5; CDR3nt: TGTGCCAGCAGCCGGACTAGCGGGCCTGGGGAGACCCAGTACTTC; CDR3aa: CASSRTSGPGETQYF
j_gene: TRBJ2-1; abundance: NA; d_gene: TRBD1; v_gene: TRBV6-6; CDR3nt: TGTGCCACCAAATCCCCAGGGGGCTCGAATGAGCAGTTCTTC; CDR3aa: CATKSPGGSNEQFF
j_gene: TRBJ2-7; abundance: once; d_gene: TRBD1; v_gene: TRBV5-1; CDR3nt: TGCGCCAGCAGCTGGGGACAGGCTGACGAGCAGTACTTC; CDR3aa: CASSWGQADEQYF
j_gene: TRBJ1-6; abundance: NA; d_gene: TRBD1; v_gene: TRBV10-3; CDR3nt: TGTGCCATCAGTGACTCCGACAGGGGCCACTTCCCCCTCCACTTT; CDR3aa: CAISDSDRGHFPLHF
j_gene: TRBJ1-3; abundance: NA; d_gene: NA; v_gene: TRBV11-2; CDR3nt: TGTGCCAGCAGCCTCTGGGCCCCCTCTGGAAACACCATATATTTT; CDR3aa: CASSLWAPSGNTIYF
j_gene: TRBJ1-2; abundance: NA; d_gene: NA; v_gene: TRBV30; CDR3nt: TGTGCCTGGATACCGGACATGCCTACGGTCTATGGCTACACCTTC; CDR3aa: CAWIPDMPTVYGYTF
j_gene: TRBJ1-1; abundance: NA; d_gene: NA; v_gene: TRBV18; CDR3nt: TGTGCCAGCTCACAATCTCAGGGGAACACTGAAGCTTTCTTT; CDR3aa: CASSQSQGNTEAFF
j_gene: TRBJ2-7; abundance: NA; d_gene: NA; v_gene: TRBV3-1/TRBV3-2; CDR3nt: TGTGCCAGCAGCCTTTCCGGGAGATACGAGCAGTACTTC; CDR3aa: CASSLSGRYEQYF
j_gene: TRBJ2-1; abundance: NA; d_gene: NA; v_gene: TRBV4-1; CDR3nt: TGCGCCAGCAGTCTACAGACCAATTACAATGAGCAGTTCTTC; CDR3aa: CASSLQTNYNEQFF
j_gene: TRBJ2-7; abundance: NA; d_gene: TRBD2; v_gene: TRBV13; CDR3nt: TGTGCCAGCAGCGCGACGGGGGGGAACGAGCAGTACTTC; CDR3aa: CASSATGGNEQYF
j_gene: TRBJ1-2; abundance: NA; d_gene: NA; v_gene: TRBV18; CDR3nt: TGTGCCAGCTCACTGGAGGGTTGGGTTGACTATGGCTACACCTTC; CDR3aa: CASSLEGWVDYGYTF
j_gene: TRBJ2-3; abundance: NA; d_gene: NA; v_gene: TRBV15; CDR3nt: TGTGCCACCAGCAGAGATTTTAGACATACGATAACAGATACGCAGTATTTT; CDR3aa: CATSRDFRHTITDTQYF
j_gene: TRBJ2-7; abundance: NA; d_gene: TRBD2; v_gene: TRBV15; CDR3nt: TGTGCCACCAGCAGAGATTTCCAGCGGGAGGGCGAGCAGTACTTC; CDR3aa: CATSRDFQREGEQYF
j_gene: TRBJ2-1; abundance: NA; d_gene: TRBD1; v_gene: TRBV9; CDR3nt: TGTGCCAGCAGTCCCACAGGGGGTTTGCCCTACAATGAGCAGTTCTTC; CDR3aa: CASSPTGGLPYNEQFF
j_gene: TRBJ2-3; abundance: NA; d_gene: NA; v_gene: TRBV12-3/TRBV12-4; CDR3nt: TGTGCCAGCAGCTTCGCAGATACGCAGTATTTT; CDR3aa: CASSFADTQYF
j_gene: TRBJ1-2; abundance: NA; d_gene: NA; v_gene: TRBV7-3; CDR3nt: TGTGCCAGCAGCTTATACGGTGGAGGGGGCTACACCTTC; CDR3aa: CASSLYGGGGYTF
j_gene: TRBJ2-3; abundance: NA; d_gene: NA; v_gene: TRBV4-2; CDR3nt: TGTGCCAGCAGCCACCTGACAGGCCCCAGAGGAGATACGCAGTATTTT; CDR3aa: CASSHLTGPRGDTQYF
j_gene: TRBJ2-2; abundance: once; d_gene: TRBD1; v_gene: TRBV6-7; CDR3nt: TGTGCCAACCGACAGGGAAACACCGGGGAGCTGTTTTTT; CDR3aa: CANRQGNTGELFF
j_gene: TRBJ1-6; abundance: NA; d_gene: NA; v_gene: TRBV28; CDR3nt: TGTGCCAGCAGCTCCTTCTCACCCCTCCACTTT; CDR3aa: CASSSFSPLHF
j_gene: TRBJ1-2; abundance: NA; d_gene: NA; v_gene: TRBV5-1; CDR3nt: TGCGCCAGCAGCGGGGCGACAGGAAGAAATAACTATGGCTACACCTTC; CDR3aa: CASSGATGRNNYGYTF
j_gene: TRBJ2-6; abundance: NA; d_gene: NA; v_gene: TRBV2; CDR3nt: TGTGCCAGCTCAAGGGGCTCTGGGGCCAACGTCCTGACTTTC; CDR3aa: CASSRGSGANVLTF
j_gene: TRBJ2-3; abundance: once; d_gene: NA; v_gene: TRBV18; CDR3nt: TGTGCCAGCTCAGAGAGCGGGACAATAATCACAGATACGCAGTATTTT; CDR3aa: CASSESGTIITDTQYF
j_gene: TRBJ1-1; abundance: NA; d_gene: NA; v_gene: TRBV19; CDR3nt: TGTGCCAGTAGTATAGCGTCAGGGGTCGGTACTGAAGCTTTCTTT; CDR3aa: CASSIASGVGTEAFF
j_gene: TRBJ2-3; abundance: NA; d_gene: NA; v_gene: TRBV19; CDR3nt: TGTGCCAGTAGTGGTACCCGACAAAGACTAAACACAGATACGCAGTATTTT; CDR3aa: CASSGTRQRLNTDTQYF
j_gene: TRBJ2-1; abundance: once; d_gene: TRBD2; v_gene: TRBV24-1; CDR3nt: TGTGCCACCAGTGACTCTAGCGGGAGCTCCTACAATGAGCAGTTCTTC; CDR3aa: CATSDSSGSSYNEQFF
j_gene: TRBJ2-3; abundance: NA; d_gene: TRBD1; v_gene: TRBV7-9; CDR3nt: TGTGCCAGCAGCACCGGACAGGGTCTAACAGATACGCAGTATTTT; CDR3aa: CASSTGQGLTDTQYF
j_gene: TRBJ2-3; abundance: once; d_gene: TRBD2; v_gene: TRBV12-5; CDR3nt: TGTGCTAGTGGCTCCGGGACTAGCGGGGGCACAGATACGCAGTATTTT; CDR3aa: CASGSGTSGGTDTQYF
j_gene: TRBJ1-6; abundance: NA; d_gene: TRBD1; v_gene: TRBV6-5; CDR3nt: TGTGCCAGCAGACCCGGGACAGAGAATTCACCCCTCCACTTT; CDR3aa: CASRPGTENSPLHF
j_gene: TRBJ1-2; abundance: NA; d_gene: NA; v_gene: TRBV2; CDR3nt: TGTGCCAGCAGTGATCAGGGGTTTCAGGGCTATGGCTACACCTTC; CDR3aa: CASSDQGFQGYGYTF
j_gene: TRBJ1-1; abundance: NA; d_gene: NA; v_gene: TRBV2; CDR3nt: TGTGCCAGCAGTGCAGGAGGGACTGAAGCTTTCTTT; CDR3aa: CASSAGGTEAFF
j_gene: TRBJ2-1; abundance: NA; d_gene: TRBD2; v_gene: TRBV5-1; CDR3nt: TGCGCCAGCAGGGCCGGACTAGCGGGAAACAATGAGCAGTTCTTC; CDR3aa: CASRAGLAGNNEQFF
j_gene: TRBJ2-1; abundance: NA; d_gene: NA; v_gene: TRBV11-3; CDR3nt: TGTGCCAGCAGCTTGCTAGCCGGCAATGAGCAGTTCTTC; CDR3aa: CASSLLAGNEQFF